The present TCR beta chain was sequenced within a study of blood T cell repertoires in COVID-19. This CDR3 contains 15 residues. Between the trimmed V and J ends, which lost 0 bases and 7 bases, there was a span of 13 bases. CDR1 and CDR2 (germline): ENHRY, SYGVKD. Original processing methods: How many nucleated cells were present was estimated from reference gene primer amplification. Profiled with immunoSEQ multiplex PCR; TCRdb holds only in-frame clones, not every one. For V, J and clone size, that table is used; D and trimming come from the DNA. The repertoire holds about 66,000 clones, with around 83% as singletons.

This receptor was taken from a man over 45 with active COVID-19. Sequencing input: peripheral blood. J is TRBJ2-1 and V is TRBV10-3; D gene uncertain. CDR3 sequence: CAISESSQAQNEQFF. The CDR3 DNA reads TGTGCCATCAGTGAGTCCTCCCAAGCTCAAAATGAGCAGTTCTTC.